This T cell receptor beta chain came from a study of PD-L1 blockade in urothelial cancer (dated by TCRdb to about 2017). Describing the broader study: Every patient began therapy around 2014 and was given atezolizumab 1,200 mg intravenously every 3 weeks. About 90% of the 29 patients were identified as males with urothelial cancer of bladder origin, and a prior smoking history was reported by 18 of 29 patients. Patients had an ECOG performance status of 0 or 1 and had received between 0 and 3 prior chemotherapy regimens. Blood samples were analyzed at 3 weeks after treatment start (second dose) and at 6 weeks after treatment start. Blood samples gave a median of about 140,000 T cells and roughly 83,000 unique TCRs, with a median clonality of 0.080. Somatic, immune and clinical correlates of response to PD-L1 blockade with atezolizumab in urothelial cancer were the focus of an exploratory multi-omic analysis. Pretreatment tumor samples, along with matched peripheral blood serially collected before and after atezolizumab treatment, were subjected to TCR sequencing. Durable clinical benefit was defined as progression-free survival longer than 6 months, and TCR features were also tested against progression-free and overall survival. In the same patients who had TCR sequencing, pretreatment tumors also underwent whole exome sequencing and RNA sequencing. Nine or ten patients reached durable clinical benefit, while 20 patients did not. Just over 28 patients had pretreatment blood TCR-seq, some 25 had at least one posttreatment blood collection, and some 25 had tumor TCR-seq.

As to this clone: What antigen it recognizes has not been identified. Qualities for individual bases were not recorded, and no much larger clone is one base off.

The cohort included some 30 patients with locally advanced or metastatic urothelial carcinoma who were treated at Memorial Sloan Kettering on a trial protocol. Peripheral blood mononuclear cells were collected pretreatment and during treatment, at between 1 and 8 total time points per patient. The Qiagen DNeasy Blood extraction kit was used to purify genomic DNA from total PBMCs and from tumor samples. PBMCs were collected pretreatment and during treatment, and were isolated and stored as previously described. To estimate absolute template abundance from read counts, synthetic TCR analog templates were spiked into each PCR. Using the immunoSEQ assay, TCRbeta CDR3 regions were amplified from genomic DNA with bias-controlled V and J gene primers. Rearranged TCRbeta segments were sequenced at approximately 20X coverage. Regarding the original processing steps: Clustering was used to correct sequencing errors, and CDR3s were annotated against IMGT to assign V, D and J genes. Out-of-frame and stop-codon sequences were excluded, and only productive TCRbeta rearrangements were used in downstream analyses. Clonality was calculated as one minus the Shannon entropy normalized by the log of the number of unique productive sequences. Clones differing between time points or between blood and tumor were identified using Fisher's exact test with Benjamini-Hochberg correction, with an adjusted p below 0.01 applied as the threshold. Imported from immuneACCESS, the table was reduced by TCRdb to in-frame sequences with V and J called. These copies leave out some clones; in studies compared against another copy, an unresolved V gene accounts for under half, and the cause of the remainder is not known. V, J and clone size derive from that table, while D and trimming were established from the DNA sequence. For this sample there are some 54,000 clones; about 87% appear just once. The ten top clones hold approximately 6% of the sample.

CDR1 and CDR2 (LNHDA, SQIVND) derive from the germline V gene (reference sequence). The CDR3 measures 14 amino acids from cysteine to phenylalanine. Here the CDR3 DNA is all that survives: 42 bases in frame from base 1. The V and J ends are trimmed by 5 bases and 5 bases, leaving 13 bases between them. Overall study results and their limits: Because the sample size was small (n ≈ 30) and many exploratory analyses were performed, the results are intended to be hypothesis-generating. Patients with durable benefit showed greater expansion of tumor-associated TCR clones in peripheral blood 3 weeks after starting treatment (n ≈ 20, p = 0.022). Improved progression-free and overall survival was found to be associated with pretreatment peripheral blood TCR clonality below the median.

Specimen: PBMCs, collected around atezolizumab (anti-PD-L1) treatment. The chain is made from TRBV19 and TRBJ2-1, and TRBD2 may be the D gene, going by 6 matching bases. The TCR originated in a man aged 35 to 55 with urothelial cancer. CDR3 region: CASSLLRDNNEQFF. DNA sequence: TGTGCCAGTAGTCTATTGCGGGATAACAATGAGCAGTTCTTC.